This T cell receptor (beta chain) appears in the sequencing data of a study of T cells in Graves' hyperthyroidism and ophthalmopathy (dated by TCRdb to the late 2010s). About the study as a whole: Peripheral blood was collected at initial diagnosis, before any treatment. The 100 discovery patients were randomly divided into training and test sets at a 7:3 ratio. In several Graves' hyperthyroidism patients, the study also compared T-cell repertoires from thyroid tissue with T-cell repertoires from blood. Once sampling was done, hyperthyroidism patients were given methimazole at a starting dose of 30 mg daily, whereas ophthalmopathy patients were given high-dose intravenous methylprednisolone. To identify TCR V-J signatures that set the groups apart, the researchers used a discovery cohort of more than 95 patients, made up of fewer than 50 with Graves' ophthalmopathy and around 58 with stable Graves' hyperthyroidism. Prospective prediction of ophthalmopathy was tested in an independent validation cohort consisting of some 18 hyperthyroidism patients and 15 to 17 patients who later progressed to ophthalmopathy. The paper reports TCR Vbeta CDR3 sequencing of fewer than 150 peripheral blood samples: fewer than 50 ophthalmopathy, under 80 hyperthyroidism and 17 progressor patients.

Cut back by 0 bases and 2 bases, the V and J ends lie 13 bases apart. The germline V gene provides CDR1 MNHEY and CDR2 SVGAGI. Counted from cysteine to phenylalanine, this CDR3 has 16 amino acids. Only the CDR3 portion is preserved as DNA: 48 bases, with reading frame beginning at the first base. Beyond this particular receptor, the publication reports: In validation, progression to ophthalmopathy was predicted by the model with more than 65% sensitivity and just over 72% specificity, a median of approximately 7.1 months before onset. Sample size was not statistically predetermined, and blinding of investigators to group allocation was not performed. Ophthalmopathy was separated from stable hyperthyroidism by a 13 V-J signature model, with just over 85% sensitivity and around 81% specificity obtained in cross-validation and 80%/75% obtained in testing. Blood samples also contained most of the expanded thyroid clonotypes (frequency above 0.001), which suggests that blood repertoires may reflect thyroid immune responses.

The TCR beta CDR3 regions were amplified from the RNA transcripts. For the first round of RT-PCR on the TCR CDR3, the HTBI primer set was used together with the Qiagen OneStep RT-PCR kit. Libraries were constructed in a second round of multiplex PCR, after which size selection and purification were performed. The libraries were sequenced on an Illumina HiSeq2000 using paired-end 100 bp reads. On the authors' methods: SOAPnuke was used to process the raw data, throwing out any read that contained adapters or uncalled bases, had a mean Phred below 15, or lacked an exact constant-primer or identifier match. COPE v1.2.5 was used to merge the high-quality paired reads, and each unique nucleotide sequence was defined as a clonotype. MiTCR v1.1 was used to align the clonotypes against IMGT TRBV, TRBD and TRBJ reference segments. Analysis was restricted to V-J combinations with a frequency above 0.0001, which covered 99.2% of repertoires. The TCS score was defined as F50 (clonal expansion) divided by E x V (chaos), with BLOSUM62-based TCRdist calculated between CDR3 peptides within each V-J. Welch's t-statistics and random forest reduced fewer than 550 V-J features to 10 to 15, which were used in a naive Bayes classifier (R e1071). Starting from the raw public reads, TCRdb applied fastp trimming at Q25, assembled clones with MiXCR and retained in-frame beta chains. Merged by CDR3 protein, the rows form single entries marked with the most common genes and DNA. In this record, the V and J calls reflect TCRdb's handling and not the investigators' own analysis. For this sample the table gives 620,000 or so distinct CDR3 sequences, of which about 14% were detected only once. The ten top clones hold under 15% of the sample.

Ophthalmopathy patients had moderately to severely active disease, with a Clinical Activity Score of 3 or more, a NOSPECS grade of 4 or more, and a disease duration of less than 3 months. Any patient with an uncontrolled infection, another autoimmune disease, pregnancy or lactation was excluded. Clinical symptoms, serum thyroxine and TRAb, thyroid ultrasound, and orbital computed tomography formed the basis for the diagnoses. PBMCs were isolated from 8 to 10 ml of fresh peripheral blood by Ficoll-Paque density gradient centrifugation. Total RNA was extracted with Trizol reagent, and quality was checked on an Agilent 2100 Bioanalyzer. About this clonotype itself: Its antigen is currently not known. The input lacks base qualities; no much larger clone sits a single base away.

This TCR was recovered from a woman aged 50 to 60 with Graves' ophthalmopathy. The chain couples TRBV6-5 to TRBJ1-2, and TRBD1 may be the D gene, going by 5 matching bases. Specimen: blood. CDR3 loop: CASSYSPIGGNYGYTF. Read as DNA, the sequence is TGTGCCAGCAGTTACTCGCCGATTGGGGGGAACTATGGCTACACCTTC.